The next 25 T cell receptor beta chains were all read from a single sample in a study of identical twins. TCRdb re-derived calls from the 5' RACE reads in MiXCR, one entry per CDR3 protein. The top ten clones hold less than 2.5% of a sample with hundreds of thousands of distinct CDR3 sequences, roughly 8.6% of them seen once. The sample was also linked to a second study, of yellow fever vaccine responses in identical twins.

Sequencing used memory (CD45RO+) T cells sorted from blood. All receptors come from a woman aged 18-29 years in good health.

At least ten counts were recorded for this clonotype. The chain carries TRBV4-2 and TRBJ2-1, with D perhaps matching TRBD1 (6 bases). Germline V lookup: CDR1 LGHNA, CDR2 YNFKEQ. Trimming shortened V by 1 base and J by 5 bases, and 12 bases separated the two germline ends. CDR3 length equals 15 residues. In DNA, the CDR3 is TGTGCCAGCAGCCAAGTTCGGGACACACACAATGAGCAGTTCTTC. Its translation is CASSQVRDTHNEQFF.

The chain joins TRBV6-2 or TRBV6-3 to TRBJ2-3; D may match TRBD1 or TRBD2 (5 bases each). Looked up from germline, CDR1 is MNHEY and CDR2 is SVGEGT. This CDR3 is built from 13 residues. The V end lost 4 bases, the J end lost 6 bases, and 11 bases lay between the germline ends. This CDR3 is CASSFTWGDTQYF. In DNA, the CDR3 is TGTGCCAGCAGTTTTACGTGGGGGGATACGCAGTATTTT.

This clonotype occurred many times. The chain recombines TRBV10-3 with TRBJ2-5; possibly TRBD2 for D (5 bases). V lost 3 bases to trimming and J lost 5 bases, with 7 bases between them. This CDR3 has 12 residues. In germline, CDR1 is ENHRY, CDR2 SYGVKD. CDR3 nucleotide sequence: TGTGCCATCAGTGAACCGGGGGAGACCCAGTACTTC. Its translation is CAISEPGETQYF.

Many counts were recorded for this clonotype. The CDR3 here is CASSLAGGVEQFF. The CDR3 nucleotides read TGTGCCAGCAGCTTAGCGGGCGGAGTGGAGCAGTTCTTC. The chain employs TRBV7-9 and TRBJ2-1; D not certain. The CDR3 sequence is 13 residues long. CDR1 and CDR2 from the germline V gene are SEHNR and FQNEAQ (reference sequence). Trimming pared 0 bases from V and 10 bases from J, leaving 10 bases between.

Many counts were recorded for this clonotype. This chain links TRBV7-8 with TRBJ1-5; 8 bases fit TRBD1. The junction had 12 bases not matched to a gene; V was cut back by 3 bases and J by 2 bases. CDR3 length equals 18 residues. Germline V gene data show CDR1 as SGHVS and CDR2 as FQNEAQ. CDR3 bases: TGTGCCAGCAGCTTCGCCCCGGGACAGGTGGCTGGCAATCAGCCCCAGCATTTT. Residues: CASSFAPGQVAGNQPQHF.

This clonotype showed up many times. The rearrangement links TRBV3-1 to TRBJ2-3; D possibly corresponds to TRBD2 (6 bases). The length of the CDR3 is 16 residues. The germline V and J ends were trimmed by 0 bases and 2 bases, with 12 bases remaining between them. Germline CDR1 reads LGHDT; CDR2 reads YNNKEL (reference sequence). The CDR3 here is CASSQDMGGNTDTQYF. CDR3 coding DNA: TGTGCCAGCAGCCAAGATATGGGCGGGAACACAGATACGCAGTATTTT.

The rearrangement joins TRBV19 to TRBJ2-1, with 7 bases matching TRBD1. Germline CDR1 LNHDA, CDR2 SQIVND (reference sequence). The CDR3 is 13 amino acids. V lost 7 bases to trimming and J lost 6 bases; unmatched junction nucleotides: 6. The CDR3 coding sequence is TGTGCCAGTAAGAACAGACAGGGCAATGAGCAGTTCTTC. As protein: CASKNRQGNEQFF.

This clonotype appeared a few times. V is TRBV20-1 and J is TRBJ2-5; 7 bases match TRBD2. CDR1 DFQATT and CDR2 SNEGSKA come from the germline V gene (reference sequence). This CDR3 contains 15 residues. V lost 0 bases to trimming and J lost 5 bases; unmatched junction nucleotides: 9. CDR3 loop: CSARDSRTSLETQYF. In nucleotides, the CDR3 is TGCAGTGCTAGAGATTCCCGGACTAGTTTGGAGACCCAGTACTTC.

This clonotype was detected many times. The chain couples TRBV4-2 to TRBJ2-3, with D hard to call. The germline V gene has CDR1 LGHNA and CDR2 YNFKEQ. With 0 bases removed from V and 5 bases from J, the gap between germline ends came to 12 bases. The length of the CDR3 is 15 residues. The CDR3 DNA sequence: TGTGCCAGCAGCCAAGATCCCGGCGTCAAAGATACGCAGTATTTT. It encodes CASSQDPGVKDTQYF.

This clonotype was found a few times. The chain combines TRBV14 with TRBJ2-5, with 7 bases fitting TRBD2. The CDR3 consists of 17 residues. Per germline, CDR1 SGHDN and CDR2 FVKESK. Losses at the gene ends were 0 bases for V and 1 base for J; bases not matched to a gene: 8. The CDR3 nucleotides are TGTGCCAGCAGCCAAGATCCTTTCCGCGGGGGCCAAGAGACCCAGTACTTC. Translated: CASSQDPFRGGQETQYF.

This clonotype was found a few times. The rearrangement joins TRBV29-1 to TRBJ1-2; TRBD1 matches 8 bases. Germline V CDR1 and CDR2: SQVTM, ANQGSEA. V was pared by 4 bases and J by 5 bases, with 3 bases of the junction left unmatched. The CDR3 loop spans 12 amino acids. The CDR3 protein is CSVGTGGYGYTF. The CDR3 DNA sequence: TGCAGCGTTGGAACAGGGGGGTATGGCTACACCTTC.

This clonotype was seen at least ten times. The V and J genes are TRBV10-3 and TRBJ1-2; 7 bases are a match to TRBD1. CDR3 length equals 14 residues. Germline V gene data show CDR1 as ENHRY and CDR2 as SYGVKD. The V and J ends lost 8 bases and 6 bases, in that order; junction bases with no gene match: 12. The CDR3 protein is CAISNRQGQDGYTF. CDR3 bases: TGTGCCATCTCAAATAGACAGGGTCAAGATGGCTACACCTTC.

The chain joins TRBV19 to TRBJ2-5; TRBD1 matches at 7 bases. This CDR3 is built from 15 residues. CDR1 and CDR2 from the germline V gene are LNHDA and SQIVND (reference sequence). The V gene end was trimmed by 6 bases and the J gene end by 4 bases; junction bases not matched to a gene: 11. The CDR3 region is CASSPSTGNIETQYF. The CDR3 region has the DNA TGTGCCAGTAGCCCCTCGACAGGGAACATAGAGACCCAGTACTTC.

There are a few counts of this clonotype. CDR3 in amino acids: CASSPQGSGNQPQHF. In DNA form, the CDR3 reads TGTGCCAGCAGCCCACAGGGATCTGGCAATCAGCCCCAGCATTTT. The rearrangement joins TRBV12-3 or TRBV12-4 to TRBJ1-5; D might be TRBD1 (6 bases). The CDR3 runs 15 residues. V was cut by 6 bases and J by 2 bases, with 14 bases left in between.

This clonotype has a count of ten or more. J is TRBJ2-7 and V is TRBV5-1, with D maybe TRBD2 (6 bases). CDR1 is SGHRS and CDR2 is YFSETQ in the germline V gene. V gave up 6 bases and J gave up 3 bases, with 13 bases separating them. The CDR3 contains 13 residues. The CDR3 loop reads CASKGTPGYEQYF. In nucleotides, the CDR3 is TGCGCCAGCAAGGGGACTCCGGGCTACGAGCAGTACTTC.

The chain combines TRBV7-2 with TRBJ2-2; 7 nucleotides agree with TRBD2. Trimming cost V 5 bases and J 4 bases; bases outside gene matches: 7. The germline V gene encodes CDR1 SGHTA and CDR2 FQGNSA. The CDR3 contains 15 residues. CDR3 amino acids: CASSASGTTTGELFF. The CDR3, as DNA: TGTGCCAGCAGCGCCTCCGGGACTACCACCGGGGAGCTGTTTTTT.

This clonotype showed up just a few times. The gene calls are TRBV18 and TRBJ2-7; 9 bases are shared with TRBD1. Germline V gene sequence: CDR1 KGHSH, CDR2 LQKENI. The length of the CDR3 is 16 residues. With V trimmed by 3 bases and J by 2 bases, 8 bases remained unmatched. DNA for the CDR3: TGTGCCAGCTCACCTCTAACAGGGGGCGGGGCCTACGAGCAGTACTTC. It codes for CASSPLTGGGAYEQYF.

In its sample, this clonotype was seen many times. V and J are TRBV20-1 and TRBJ2-1; TRBD1 matches at 10 bases. From germline, CDR1 is DFQATT and CDR2 SNEGSKA (reference sequence). This CDR3 has 14 amino acids. J was trimmed by 6 bases and V by 7 bases; bases with no gene match: 9. CDR3 in amino acids: CSVPRRDRGNEQFF. The CDR3 bases are TGCAGTGTTCCCCGCCGGGACAGGGGCAATGAGCAGTTCTTC.

CDR3 sequence reads: CAISSYREETQYF. Written as DNA, the CDR3 is TGTGCCATCAGTTCCTACAGGGAGGAGACCCAGTACTTC. V gene TRBV10-3 combines with J gene TRBJ2-5; TRBD1 might be the D (6 bases). CDR1 is ENHRY, CDR2 SYGVKD, per germline. This CDR3 spans 13 amino acids. The ends were cut back, 5 bases at V and 5 bases at J, with 12 bases in the middle.

This chain joins TRBV20-1 and TRBJ2-7; D is unclear. Trimming pared 6 bases from V and 0 bases from J, leaving 15 bases between. Per germline, CDR1 DFQATT and CDR2 SNEGSKA (reference sequence). CDR3 length equals 14 residues. The CDR3 DNA follows: TGCAGTGCCAATACTCGGTCGCTCTCCTACGAGCAGTACGTC. Its translation is CSANTRSLSYEQYV.

This clonotype appeared a few times. The V gene is TRBV4-2, the J gene TRBJ2-3, with TRBD2 matching over 9 bases. In germline, CDR1 is LGHNA, CDR2 YNFKEQ. V was clipped by 7 bases and J by 2 bases; unmatched bases: 7. There are 15 residues in the CDR3. The CDR3 DNA is TGTGCCAGCACCCCGACTAGCGGCCCCACAGATACGCAGTATTTT. It specifies CASTPTSGPTDTQYF.

This clonotype was observed many times. J is TRBJ2-1 and V is TRBV7-2; D is unresolved. The CDR3 extends over 13 amino acids. Trimming left V 0 bases short and J 7 bases short, with 7 bases between. In germline, CDR1 is SGHTA, CDR2 FQGNSA. CDR3 region: CASSLAPLNEQFF. In nucleotides, the CDR3 is TGTGCCAGCAGCTTAGCCCCCCTTAATGAGCAGTTCTTC.

The genes are TRBV10-2 and TRBJ1-6; D not resolved. The CDR3 length is 12 residues. V was cut by 2 bases and J by 6 bases, with 2 bases left in between. Per the germline V gene, CDR1 is WSHSY and CDR2 is SAAADI. The CDR3 region has the DNA TGCGCCAGCAGTGAGATTAATTCACCCCTCCACTTT. Protein sequence: CASSEINSPLHF.

This clonotype has at least ten counts. This chain links TRBV27 with TRBJ2-7, with D unresolved. Germline V gene sequence: CDR1 MNHEY, CDR2 SMNVEV (reference sequence). The CDR3 extends over 16 amino acids. Trimming removed 3 bases from V and 0 bases from J, with 15 bases in between. The CDR3 protein is CASSLISEIYSYEQYF. In DNA form, the CDR3 reads TGTGCCAGCAGTTTGATTTCAGAAATATACTCCTACGAGCAGTACTTC.

The J gene is TRBJ2-3, the V gene TRBV12-3 or TRBV12-4; 11 bases agree with TRBD2. This CDR3 is 18 amino acids long. With V trimmed by 10 bases and J by 4 bases, 19 bases remained unmatched. In nucleotides, the CDR3 is TGTGCCATCTGTCCCCTATTAGCGGGGGGGCGACCTTCAGATACGCAGTATTTT. This encodes CAICPLLAGGRPSDTQYF.